The present entry profiles one T cell receptor (beta chain) with its context. The protocol was immunoSEQ multiplex PCR, while the TCRdb copy is restricted to in-frame clones and leaves out a portion. Of over 250 clones in the sample, 90% were seen once. These data originate in a study of primary melanoma T cells and metastatic recurrence. The sample taken for sequencing was melanoma tumor tissue. The receptor's source is a human donor with melanoma.

The CDR3 DNA follows: TGTGCCAGCTCACCTCAGGGGGGAGTTAATCAGCCCCAGCATTTT. Residues: CASSPQGGVNQPQHF. V and J are TRBV11-3 and TRBJ1-5; TRBD1 agrees at 7 bases. The length of the CDR3 is 15 residues. The V gene end was trimmed by 8 bases and the J gene end by 4 bases; junction bases not matched to a gene: 11. The germline CDR1 and CDR2 sequences are SGHNT and YENEEA.